This is a list of T cell receptor beta chains from one sample in a study of technical replicates of blood from a few donors. Using immunoSEQ multiplex PCR, the repertoire was profiled, and TCRdb retains in-frame clones only, with some absent. The data contain approximately 94,000 clones, 96% of them singletons. Input material: T cells isolated from PBMCs. These receptors came from a human donor in good health. Both conserved end residues are part of each CDR3. A D gene is named only where the DNA matches it firmly. Clone size is given for some rows only: seen once, a few or many times, or a class if the clone is expanded.

v_call: TRBV19; d_call: TRBD1; clone_size: -; j_call: TRBJ1-4; cdr3_aa: CASSTATGTGGEKLFF; cdr3_nt: TGTGCCAGTAGTACAGCTACCGGGACAGGGGGGGAAAAACTGTTTTTT
v_call: TRBV9; d_call: -; clone_size: -; j_call: TRBJ1-2; cdr3_aa: CASSLSGNYGYTF; cdr3_nt: TGTGCCAGCAGCCTTTCGGGTAACTATGGCTACACCTTC
v_call: TRBV4-1; d_call: TRBD2; clone_size: -; j_call: TRBJ2-1; cdr3_aa: CASSWRASGSNEQFF; cdr3_nt: TGCGCCAGCAGCTGGCGGGCTAGCGGGAGTAATGAGCAGTTCTTC
v_call: TRBV7-2; d_call: TRBD1; clone_size: -; j_call: TRBJ1-2; cdr3_aa: CASSPRTGGDWDGYTF; cdr3_nt: TGTGCCAGCAGCCCCCGGACAGGGGGAGATTGGGATGGCTACACCTTC
v_call: TRBV28; d_call: TRBD1; clone_size: -; j_call: TRBJ1-2; cdr3_aa: CASSPDPGTDSYGYTF; cdr3_nt: TGTGCCAGCAGTCCAGACCCCGGGACAGATTCCTATGGCTACACCTTC
v_call: TRBV4-1; d_call: -; clone_size: -; j_call: TRBJ1-5; cdr3_aa: CASSRVQGSSNQPQHF; cdr3_nt: TGCGCCAGCAGCCGAGTCCAGGGATCAAGCAATCAGCCCCAGCATTTT
v_call: TRBV5-4; d_call: -; clone_size: -; j_call: TRBJ1-1; cdr3_aa: CASGMETQSEAFF; cdr3_nt: TGTGCCAGCGGAATGGAGACGCAATCTGAAGCTTTCTTT
v_call: TRBV19; d_call: TRBD1; clone_size: -; j_call: TRBJ2-3; cdr3_aa: CASTPSRTGEHTDTQYF; cdr3_nt: TGTGCCAGTACCCCCTCGAGGACAGGGGAACACACAGATACGCAGTATTTT
v_call: TRBV19; d_call: TRBD1; clone_size: -; j_call: TRBJ1-4; cdr3_aa: CASSIPDSGGYEKLFF; cdr3_nt: TGTGCCAGTAGTATTCCGGATTCAGGGGGGTATGAAAAACTGTTTTTT
v_call: TRBV27; d_call: TRBD1; clone_size: -; j_call: TRBJ2-6; cdr3_aa: CATRQGTGANVLTF; cdr3_nt: TGTGCCACCCGACAGGGTACTGGGGCCAACGTCCTGACTTTC
v_call: TRBV19; d_call: -; clone_size: -; j_call: TRBJ2-7; cdr3_aa: CARGNRDYEQYF; cdr3_nt: TGTGCCAGGGGAAACAGGGACTACGAGCAGTACTTC
v_call: TRBV2; d_call: -; clone_size: -; j_call: TRBJ2-7; cdr3_aa: CASSGTLSYEQYF; cdr3_nt: TGTGCCAGCAGTGGGACTCTCTCCTACGAGCAGTACTTC
v_call: TRBV4-2; d_call: TRBD2; clone_size: -; j_call: TRBJ2-3; cdr3_aa: CASSHLTSGNSDTQYF; cdr3_nt: TGTGCCAGCAGCCACCTGACTAGCGGGAACTCAGATACGCAGTATTTT
v_call: TRBV7-9; d_call: -; clone_size: -; j_call: TRBJ2-7; cdr3_aa: CASSPRTAEQYF; cdr3_nt: TGTGCCAGCAGCCCCCGGACAGCCGAGCAGTACTTC
v_call: TRBV6-1; d_call: TRBD1; clone_size: -; j_call: TRBJ2-3; cdr3_aa: CASKQGSDTQYF; cdr3_nt: TGTGCCAGCAAACAGGGGTCAGATACGCAGTATTTT
v_call: TRBV19; d_call: TRBD1; clone_size: -; j_call: TRBJ1-4; cdr3_aa: CASSIAGGTGSTTNEKLFF; cdr3_nt: TGTGCCAGTAGTATAGCCGGCGGGACAGGGTCTACAACTAATGAAAAACTGTTTTTT
v_call: TRBV5-6; d_call: -; clone_size: once; j_call: TRBJ2-7; cdr3_aa: CASSRGFREQYF; cdr3_nt: TGTGCCAGCAGCCGCGGGTTTAGGGAGCAGTACTTC
v_call: TRBV4-1; d_call: -; clone_size: -; j_call: TRBJ1-1; cdr3_aa: CASSQEGEGSTEAFF; cdr3_nt: TGCGCCAGCAGCCAAGAGGGCGAAGGGAGCACTGAAGCTTTCTTT
v_call: TRBV27; d_call: -; clone_size: -; j_call: TRBJ2-1; cdr3_aa: CASSFGNEQFF; cdr3_nt: TGTGCCAGCAGTTTCGGCAATGAGCAGTTCTTC
v_call: TRBV7-9; d_call: TRBD1; clone_size: -; j_call: TRBJ1-1; cdr3_aa: CASSVLDRVNTEAFF; cdr3_nt: TGTGCCAGCAGCGTTTTGGACAGGGTGAACACTGAAGCTTTCTTT
v_call: TRBV6-5; d_call: -; clone_size: -; j_call: TRBJ1-1; cdr3_aa: CASFRGTTEAFF; cdr3_nt: TGTGCCAGCTTTAGGGGTACCACTGAAGCTTTCTTT
v_call: TRBV30; d_call: -; clone_size: -; j_call: TRBJ2-7; cdr3_aa: CAWTPRGFISYEQYF; cdr3_nt: TGTGCCTGGACCCCTCGAGGGTTTATCTCCTACGAGCAGTACTTC
v_call: TRBV30; d_call: -; clone_size: -; j_call: TRBJ1-1; cdr3_aa: CAWNVRTNTEAFF; cdr3_nt: TGTGCCTGGAACGTCAGGACTAACACTGAAGCTTTCTTT
v_call: TRBV5-6; d_call: TRBD1; clone_size: -; j_call: TRBJ2-7; cdr3_aa: CASSLVTGGNEQYF; cdr3_nt: TGTGCCAGCAGCTTGGTTACAGGGGGCAACGAGCAGTACTTC
v_call: TRBV11-1; d_call: TRBD1; clone_size: -; j_call: TRBJ1-1; cdr3_aa: CASSENRGKAFF; cdr3_nt: TGTGCCAGCAGCGAAAACAGGGGCAAAGCTTTCTTT
v_call: TRBV18; d_call: -; clone_size: once; j_call: TRBJ1-4; cdr3_aa: CASSPTGVEEKLFF; cdr3_nt: TGTGCCAGCTCACCAACCGGGGTCGAAGAAAAACTGTTTTTT
v_call: TRBV19; d_call: -; clone_size: -; j_call: TRBJ2-7; cdr3_aa: CASSITDSYGQYF; cdr3_nt: TGTGCCAGTAGTATAACGGACAGCTACGGGCAGTACTTC
v_call: TRBV7-3; d_call: TRBD1; clone_size: -; j_call: TRBJ2-5; cdr3_aa: CASSSRQGAGGETQYF; cdr3_nt: TGTGCCAGCAGCTCCCGACAGGGGGCGGGGGGAGAGACCCAGTACTTC
v_call: TRBV7-2; d_call: -; clone_size: once; j_call: TRBJ2-3; cdr3_aa: CASSLGVDTQYF; cdr3_nt: TGTGCCAGCAGCTTAGGCGTGGATACGCAGTATTTT
v_call: TRBV28; d_call: TRBD2; clone_size: -; j_call: TRBJ2-1; cdr3_aa: CASSDPLAGAYNEQFF; cdr3_nt: TGTGCCAGCAGTGACCCCTTAGCGGGAGCCTACAATGAGCAGTTCTTC
v_call: TRBV27; d_call: TRBD2; clone_size: -; j_call: TRBJ2-5; cdr3_aa: CASQSGRAQETQYF; cdr3_nt: TGTGCCAGCCAGAGCGGGAGGGCCCAAGAGACCCAGTACTTC
v_call: TRBV29-1; d_call: -; clone_size: -; j_call: TRBJ2-3; cdr3_aa: CSVVVVSDTQYF; cdr3_nt: TGCAGCGTTGTTGTAGTCTCGGATACGCAGTATTTT
v_call: TRBV2; d_call: TRBD1; clone_size: -; j_call: TRBJ2-1; cdr3_aa: CASSMTGDEQFF; cdr3_nt: TGTGCCAGCAGTATGACAGGGGATGAGCAGTTCTTC
v_call: TRBV6-1; d_call: -; clone_size: -; j_call: TRBJ2-3; cdr3_aa: CASRRGKDTQYF; cdr3_nt: TGTGCCAGCAGGAGGGGGAAAGATACGCAGTATTTT
v_call: TRBV6-1; d_call: -; clone_size: -; j_call: TRBJ2-1; cdr3_aa: CASSSKSGNEQFF; cdr3_nt: TGTGCCAGCAGCTCTAAATCGGGGAATGAGCAGTTCTTC
v_call: TRBV18; d_call: -; clone_size: -; j_call: TRBJ2-3; cdr3_aa: CASSPPFGGASTDTQYF; cdr3_nt: TGTGCCAGCTCACCCCCCTTTGGCGGGGCTAGCACAGATACGCAGTATTTT
v_call: TRBV13; d_call: -; clone_size: -; j_call: TRBJ2-4; cdr3_aa: CASSFDRSKNIQYF; cdr3_nt: TGTGCCAGCAGCTTCGACAGATCAAAAAACATTCAGTACTTC
v_call: TRBV19; d_call: -; clone_size: -; j_call: TRBJ1-1; cdr3_aa: CASSIDLKGIRNTEAFF; cdr3_nt: TGTGCCAGTAGTATAGATCTTAAGGGGATAAGGAACACTGAAGCTTTCTTT
v_call: TRBV4-1; d_call: TRBD1; clone_size: -; j_call: TRBJ2-7; cdr3_aa: CASSQGNRDRVYEQYF; cdr3_nt: TGCGCCAGCAGCCAAGGGAACCGGGACAGGGTCTACGAGCAGTACTTC
v_call: TRBV28; d_call: -; clone_size: -; j_call: TRBJ2-1; cdr3_aa: CASSQNSLPKWNEQFF; cdr3_nt: TGTGCCAGCAGCCAAAACAGTCTCCCCAAGTGGAATGAGCAGTTCTTC
v_call: TRBV7-8; d_call: -; clone_size: -; j_call: TRBJ2-7; cdr3_aa: CASSLSWSYEQYF; cdr3_nt: TGTGCCAGCAGCTTGAGTTGGTCTTACGAGCAGTACTTC
v_call: TRBV30; d_call: -; clone_size: -; j_call: TRBJ2-4; cdr3_aa: CAWSVLVLAKNIQYF; cdr3_nt: TGTGCCTGGAGTGTACTAGTCCTAGCCAAAAACATTCAGTACTTC
v_call: TRBV19; d_call: -; clone_size: -; j_call: TRBJ1-1; cdr3_aa: CASSISVNTEAFF; cdr3_nt: TGTGCCAGTAGTATATCTGTTAACACTGAAGCTTTCTTT
v_call: TRBV7-9; d_call: TRBD1; clone_size: -; j_call: TRBJ1-5; cdr3_aa: CASSLAGTGNQPQHF; cdr3_nt: TGTGCCAGCAGCTTAGCAGGGACAGGGAATCAGCCCCAGCATTTT
v_call: TRBV5-1; d_call: -; clone_size: -; j_call: TRBJ2-1; cdr3_aa: CASSLARASYNEQFF; cdr3_nt: TGCGCCAGCAGCTTGGCCAGGGCCTCCTACAATGAGCAGTTCTTC